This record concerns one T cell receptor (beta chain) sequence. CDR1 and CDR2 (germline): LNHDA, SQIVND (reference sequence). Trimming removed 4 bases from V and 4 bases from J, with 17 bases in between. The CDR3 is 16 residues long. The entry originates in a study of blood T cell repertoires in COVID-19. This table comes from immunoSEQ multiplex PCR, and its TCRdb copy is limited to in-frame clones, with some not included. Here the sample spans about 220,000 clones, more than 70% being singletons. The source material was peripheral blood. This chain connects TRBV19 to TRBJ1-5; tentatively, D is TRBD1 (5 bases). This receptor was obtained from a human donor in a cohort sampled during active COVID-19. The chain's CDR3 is CASSTPRRERNQPQHF. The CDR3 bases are TGTGCCAGTAGTACGCCCCGCAGGGAAAGGAATCAGCCCCAGCATTTT.